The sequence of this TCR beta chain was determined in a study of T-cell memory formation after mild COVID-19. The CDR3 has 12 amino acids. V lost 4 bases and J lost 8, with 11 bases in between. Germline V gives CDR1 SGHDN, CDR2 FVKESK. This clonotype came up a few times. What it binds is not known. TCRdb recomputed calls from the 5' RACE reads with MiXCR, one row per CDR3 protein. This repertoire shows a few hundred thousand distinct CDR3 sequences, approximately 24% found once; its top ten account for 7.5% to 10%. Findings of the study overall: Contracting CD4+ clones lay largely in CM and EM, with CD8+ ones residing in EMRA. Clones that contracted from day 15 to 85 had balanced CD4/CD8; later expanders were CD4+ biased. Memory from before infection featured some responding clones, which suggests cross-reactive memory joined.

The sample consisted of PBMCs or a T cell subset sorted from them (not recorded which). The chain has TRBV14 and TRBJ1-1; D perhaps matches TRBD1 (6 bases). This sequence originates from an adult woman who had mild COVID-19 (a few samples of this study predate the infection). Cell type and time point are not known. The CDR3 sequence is CASSLNTGEAFF. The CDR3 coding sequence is TGTGCCAGCAGCCTGAATACAGGGGAAGCTTTCTTT.